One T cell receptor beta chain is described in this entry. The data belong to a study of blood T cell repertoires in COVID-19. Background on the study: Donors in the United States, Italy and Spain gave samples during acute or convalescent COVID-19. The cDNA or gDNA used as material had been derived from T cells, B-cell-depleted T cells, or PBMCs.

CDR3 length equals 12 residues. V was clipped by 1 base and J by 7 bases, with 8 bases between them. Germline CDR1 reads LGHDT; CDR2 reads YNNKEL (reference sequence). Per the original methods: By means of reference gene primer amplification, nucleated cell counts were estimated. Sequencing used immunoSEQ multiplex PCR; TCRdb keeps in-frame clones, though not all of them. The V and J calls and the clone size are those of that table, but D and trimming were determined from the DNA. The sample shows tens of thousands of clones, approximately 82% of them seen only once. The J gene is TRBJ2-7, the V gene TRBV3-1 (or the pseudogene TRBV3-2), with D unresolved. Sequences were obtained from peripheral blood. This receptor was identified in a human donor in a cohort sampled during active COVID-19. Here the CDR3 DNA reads TGTGCCAGCAGCCAAGGGCAAAGAGAGCAGTACTTC. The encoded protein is CASSQGQREQYF.